A selection of T cell receptor beta chains follows, all from one sample in a study of OX40 agonist ivuxolimab in advanced cancers. TCRdb's table, derived via immunoSEQ multiplex PCR, lists solely in-frame clones and lacks some. The table has around 64,000 clones, 87% seen once; the top ten hold over 0.6%. The sequencing used CD4+ or CD8+ T cells sorted from blood, collected in a trial of the OX40 agonist ivuxolimab. Receptors originate from an adult with an advanced solid tumor such as melanoma, head and neck, liver or kidney cancer. Both conserved end residues are part of each CDR3. D genes are given only for firm matches. Clone size is shown for a subset of rows, as once, few, many or a class of expanded clone.

d_call j_call v_call clone_size cdr3_aa cdr3_nt
NA TRBJ2-7 TRBV5-1 NA CASRDNLPTYEQYF TGCGCCAGCCGCGATAACCTACCAACCTACGAGCAGTACTTC
TRBD2 TRBJ2-7 TRBV6-5 NA CASFGGGGRGYEQYF TGTGCCAGCTTTGGAGGCGGGGGGCGAGGCTACGAGCAGTACTTC
TRBD2 TRBJ2-7 TRBV11-2 NA CASSSLAGAVEQYF TGTGCCAGCAGCTCCCTAGCGGGGGCGGTCGAGCAGTACTTC
TRBD1 TRBJ2-5 TRBV7-3 NA CASSVSGQGRETQYF TGTGCCAGCAGCGTATCGGGACAGGGCCGAGAGACCCAGTACTTC
NA TRBJ2-3 TRBV11-2 NA CASSLSQLDTQYF TGTGCCAGCAGCTTATCTCAGTTGGATACGCAGTATTTT
TRBD1 TRBJ2-1 TRBV6-1 NA CASGATGDPNEQFF TGTGCCAGCGGCGCGACAGGGGACCCCAATGAGCAGTTCTTC
TRBD1 TRBJ2-1 TRBV18 NA CASSPGQGAYNEQFF TGTGCCAGCTCACCAGGACAGGGGGCTTACAATGAGCAGTTCTTC
TRBD1 TRBJ1-1 TRBV7-2 NA CASSPRTGTTEAFF TGTGCCAGCAGCCCTAGGACAGGGACCACTGAAGCTTTCTTT
NA TRBJ2-2 TRBV5-1 NA CASSQFGISTRGELFF TGCGCCAGCAGCCAATTCGGCATTTCTACCCGGGGGGAGCTGTTTTTT
NA TRBJ2-5 TRBV5-1 NA CASSVDRPGEQYF TGCGCCAGCAGCGTAGACAGGCCGGGAGAGCAGTACTTC
NA TRBJ1-5 TRBV7-2 few CASSLTGPQHF TGTGCCAGCAGCTTGACAGGGCCCCAGCATTTT
NA TRBJ2-5 TRBV5-6 NA CASSLGRKETQYF TGTGCCAGCAGCTTAGGAAGGAAAGAGACCCAGTACTTC
NA TRBJ1-1 TRBV9 few CASSVDVENTEAFF TGTGCCAGCAGCGTAGACGTGGAGAACACTGAAGCTTTCTTT
NA TRBJ2-3 TRBV7-3 NA CASSWQATDTQYF TGTGCCAGCAGCTGGCAGGCAACAGATACGCAGTATTTT
NA TRBJ2-1 TRBV10-3 NA CAISERGGQDEQFF TGTGCCATCAGTGAGCGCGGAGGGCAAGATGAGCAGTTCTTC
NA TRBJ2-1 TRBV19 NA CASSIEGPGEQFF TGTGCCAGTAGTATAGAGGGACCCGGAGAGCAGTTCTTC
NA TRBJ2-7 TRBV18 medium-sized CASSPPESSYEQYF TGTGCCAGCTCACCACCGGAAAGCTCCTACGAGCAGTACTTC
TRBD1 TRBJ1-5 TRBV4-1 NA CASSQDGGQGARQPQHF TGCGCCAGCAGCCAAGATGGAGGACAGGGGGCCCGGCAGCCCCAGCATTTT
TRBD2 TRBJ2-3 TRBV11-2 NA CASSLVGLAGADTQYF TGTGCCAGCAGCTTAGTCGGACTAGCGGGGGCAGATACGCAGTATTTT
NA TRBJ2-7 TRBV19 once CASSVAGLEGNEQYF TGTGCCAGTAGTGTCGCGGGACTCGAAGGCAACGAGCAGTACTTC
NA TRBJ2-1 TRBV18 once CASSPPAQGEQFF TGTGCCAGCTCACCACCGGCCCAGGGTGAGCAGTTCTTC
NA TRBJ1-5 TRBV6-5 once CASSYSSVVGEWPQHF TGTGCCAGCAGTTACTCCTCCGTAGTTGGGGAATGGCCCCAGCATTTT
NA TRBJ2-1 TRBV5-4 NA CASSLVGSQNEQFF TGTGCCAGCAGCTTGGTCGGGAGCCAGAATGAGCAGTTCTTC
NA TRBJ2-3 TRBV9 NA CASSPGTGGDTQYF TGTGCCAGCAGCCCCGGGACCGGCGGAGATACGCAGTATTTT
NA TRBJ1-1 TRBV7-2 NA CASSPGRTPPLTEAFF TGTGCCAGCAGCCCCGGCAGGACACCGCCCTTAACTGAAGCTTTCTTT
TRBD1 TRBJ1-2 TRBV18 NA CASSPDRGARNGYTF TGTGCCAGCTCACCCGACAGGGGGGCTAGGAATGGCTACACCTTC
NA TRBJ2-2 TRBV19 NA CASWQGQSTGELFF TGTGCCAGCTGGCAGGGGCAGAGCACCGGGGAGCTGTTTTTT
NA TRBJ1-2 TRBV4-1 few CASSEWTVANYGYTF TGCGCCAGCAGCGAGTGGACAGTAGCTAACTATGGCTACACCTTC